These T cell receptor beta chains were read from a single sample in a study of HIV-infected patients and healthy controls. Using its own MiXCR run on the 5' RACE reads, TCRdb lists one record per CDR3 protein. The sample includes around 18,000 distinct CDR3 sequences, 15% to 20% of them seen just once. Specimen: CD8+ T cells from blood. The receptors originated from a human donor in good health. Each CDR3 is given with its conserved first and last residue. A D gene is named only where the DNA matches it firmly. Size values are once, few and many counts, or a class for expanded clones, and some rows have none.

D	V	size	J	CDR3	DNA
NA	TRBV6-1	NA	TRBJ1-5	CALGSYNQPQHF	TGTGCCTTGGGGTCATACAATCAGCCCCAGCATTTT
NA	TRBV30	NA	TRBJ2-5	CAWSELSGLETQYF	TGTGCCTGGAGTGAGTTGTCAGGGTTAGAGACCCAGTACTTC
TRBD1	TRBV12-3/TRBV12-4	many	TRBJ1-2	CASTGDRAGYTF	TGTGCCAGCACCGGGGACAGGGCTGGCTACACCTTC
NA	TRBV7-9	many	TRBJ1-5	CASSPTGRNQPQHF	TGTGCCAGCAGCCCAACAGGGCGCAATCAGCCCCAGCATTTT
NA	TRBV19	few	TRBJ2-1	CASSFDNYNEQFF	TGTGCCAGTAGTTTCGACAATTACAATGAGCAGTTCTTC
TRBD1	TRBV23-1	NA	TRBJ2-3	CASSQLLGQGAIDTQYF	TGCGCCAGCAGTCAGCTCCTCGGACAGGGGGCAATTGATACGCAGTATTTT
TRBD1	TRBV7-2	many	TRBJ1-5	CASSLGTSGGGQPQHF	TGTGCCAGCAGCTTAGGAACCTCAGGGGGCGGGCAGCCCCAGCATTTT
NA	TRBV20-1	many	TRBJ2-6	CSARDGAYHSGANVLTF	TGCAGTGCTAGAGATGGGGCTTACCACTCTGGGGCCAACGTCCTGACTTTC
NA	TRBV19	many	TRBJ1-1	CASSPRVQGEAFF	TGTGCCAGTAGCCCCCGGGTTCAAGGTGAAGCTTTCTTT
NA	TRBV2	NA	TRBJ2-1	CASGFEISVEQFF	TGTGCCAGCGGTTTTGAGATCAGCGTTGAGCAGTTCTTC
NA	TRBV20-1	few	TRBJ1-2	CSARDGYTF	TGCAGTGCTAGAGATGGCTACACCTTC
TRBD1	TRBV19	NA	TRBJ2-7	CASSPWTGGGEQYF	TGTGCCAGTAGTCCCTGGACAGGGGGCGGCGAGCAGTACTTC
NA	TRBV13	NA	TRBJ2-7	CASSPSAVPDIEQYF	TGTGCCAGCAGCCCCTCGGCCGTGCCGGACATCGAGCAGTACTTC
TRBD2	TRBV12-3/TRBV12-4	few	TRBJ2-3	CASSFGIVTSGPKFNTDTQYF	TGTGCCAGCAGTTTCGGAATAGTGACTAGCGGGCCGAAGTTCAACACAGATACGCAGTATTTT
NA	TRBV6-1	NA	TRBJ2-6	CASSDRRIPGANVLTF	TGTGCCAGCAGTGACAGGCGGATTCCTGGGGCCAACGTCCTGACTTTC
NA	TRBV6-6	NA	TRBJ1-1	CASMAGTEAFF	TGTGCCAGCATGGCCGGCACTGAAGCTTTCTTT